One T cell receptor (beta chain) is described in this entry. Patients chosen for sequencing had CD8+CD57+ cells that had expanded, as shown by flow cytometry. The data derive from a study of CD8+CD57+ T cells in acquired aplastic anemia. Investigators profiled TCR beta VDJ and CDR3 from genomic DNA template. Each CDR3 protein is one row after TCRdb ran MiXCR on the reads. The data show some 150,000 distinct CDR3 sequences, with 71% seen just once and around 45% held by the top ten. This sequence originates from a human donor with aplastic anemia. Sequences were obtained from sorted CD4+, CD8+, or CD8+CD57+ T cells (not recorded which) from PBMCs.

CDR3 bases: TGTGCCAGCAGCTTAGGTGGCCGGGAAGGCTACACCTTC. Translation: CASSLGGREGYTF. The V call is TRBV11-2, the J call TRBJ1-2; the D is unclear. The CDR3 has 13 amino acids. Germline V CDR1 and CDR2: SGHAT, FQNNGV. The germline V and J ends were trimmed by 1 base and 8 bases, with 11 bases remaining between them.